This is a list of T cell receptor beta chains from one sample in a study of cytomegalovirus exposure and HLA in healthy donors. Sequencing was performed with immunoSEQ multiplex PCR; in TCRdb, only in-frame clones are kept and a portion is missing. Counted here are approximately 190,000 clones, roughly 85% occurring once; the ten biggest clones make up about 1.7%. The sequencing input was PBMCs. These receptors were obtained from a woman younger than 30 in good health and CMV-seronegative. The CDR3 runs from the conserved cysteine through the conserved F or W. A D gene is named only where the DNA matches it firmly. Some rows mark clone size as missing; the rest say once, few, many or name a class of expanded clone.

j_gene,abundance,v_gene,d_gene,CDR3nt,CDR3aa
TRBJ2-7,NA,TRBV29-1,NA,TGCAGCGTTGAAACAGGGATTAGATCGTCCTACGAGCAGTACTTC,CSVETGIRSSYEQYF
TRBJ2-5,NA,TRBV7-8,TRBD2,TGTGCCAGCAGCCCCACGGGGGGGTGGAAGACCCAGTACTTC,CASSPTGGWKTQYF
TRBJ2-7,NA,TRBV19,NA,TGTGCCAGTAGTATTTCGGGGTTCGAGCAGTACTTC,CASSISGFEQYF
TRBJ2-3,NA,TRBV7-9,NA,TGTGCCAGCAGCCTCTTGCAGGATACGCAGTATTTT,CASSLLQDTQYF
TRBJ2-6,NA,TRBV28,NA,TGTGCCAGCAGCTACCGAGGTACGGTTGGGGCCAACGTCCTGACTTTC,CASSYRGTVGANVLTF
TRBJ1-3,NA,TRBV7-2,NA,TGTGCCAGCAGCTTAGAAGGGGTTGGGGGCGTCGGAAACACCATATATTTT,CASSLEGVGGVGNTIYF
TRBJ2-4,NA,TRBV15,NA,TGTGCCACCAGGCCCCGGGGTTCGGGGGCCAAAAACATTCAGTACTTC,CATRPRGSGAKNIQYF
TRBJ2-7,NA,TRBV28,NA,TGTGCCAGCAGTTTATTGCTAGGGAGCTCCTACGAGCAGTACTTC,CASSLLLGSSYEQYF
TRBJ1-5,NA,TRBV4-2,TRBD1,TGTGCCAGCAGCCAGTCGGGGACAGGGGGCTCGACTTATCAGCCCCAGCATTTT,CASSQSGTGGSTYQPQHF
TRBJ2-7,once,TRBV28,NA,TGTGCCAGCAGTTTGGGCGGGACCCCCTACGAGCAGTACTTC,CASSLGGTPYEQYF
TRBJ2-1,NA,TRBV25-1,TRBD2,TGTGCCAGCAGGTTAGCGGGACCAAAATTCAATGAGCAGTTCTTC,CASRLAGPKFNEQFF
TRBJ1-2,NA,TRBV11-2,NA,TGTGCCAGCAGCTTATCCGGGGGTGGCTACACCTTC,CASSLSGGGYTF
TRBJ2-7,NA,TRBV27,TRBD2,TGTGCCAGCAGGAAAGCGGGAGGCTCCTCCTACGAGCAGTACTTC,CASRKAGGSSYEQYF
TRBJ1-1,NA,TRBV11-2,NA,TGTGCCAGCAGATACTGGTCCCAGGACAGCTACACTGAAGCTTTCTTT,CASRYWSQDSYTEAFF
TRBJ2-5,NA,TRBV30,NA,TGTGCCTGGAGTAGAGGCCCCTTGGAAGAGACCCAGTACTTC,CAWSRGPLEETQYF
TRBJ1-2,NA,TRBV6-5,TRBD1,TGTGCCAGCAGTCGTCGACAGGGGGCAATAGGTGGCTACACCTTC,CASSRRQGAIGGYTF
TRBJ2-1,NA,TRBV28,TRBD2,TGTGCCAGCAACAGGCGGGAGGTTGAGCAGTTCTTC,CASNRREVEQFF
TRBJ2-5,NA,TRBV7-9,TRBD2,TGTTCCAGCAGCCCGGAGACTAGCGGGATGCGAGAGACCCAGTACTTC,CSSSPETSGMRETQYF
TRBJ2-1,NA,TRBV30,NA,TGTGCCTGGAGTTCCGCTAGAGGAAGGCCGCAGTTCTTC,CAWSSARGRPQFF
TRBJ2-7,NA,TRBV6-5,TRBD2,TGTGCCAGCAGGCTCGGACTAGCGGGTTACGAGGAGCAGTACTTC,CASRLGLAGYEEQYF
TRBJ2-5,NA,TRBV7-9,NA,TGTGCCAGCAGCCCGCAAGAGACCCAGTACTTC,CASSPQETQYF
TRBJ2-7,NA,TRBV7-2,NA,TGTGCCAGCAGCTGGTTTCAGGGCGTCGGCTACGAGCAGTACTTC,CASSWFQGVGYEQYF
TRBJ2-3,NA,TRBV11-2,NA,TGTGCCAGCAGCCTCGAGGCTATACCCACAGATACGCAGTATTTT,CASSLEAIPTDTQYF